This TCR beta chain was recorded in a study of beta chain features in type 1 diabetes. Reverse transcribing all isolated RNA meant expressed TCRB transcripts were sequenced. Using immunoSEQ multiplex PCR, the repertoire was profiled, and TCRdb retains in-frame clones only, with some absent. The repertoire consists of some 700,000 clones, with roughly 13% occurring once and the leading ten covering 0.022%. CD4+ naive, central memory, regulatory and stem cell-like memory subsets were isolated by sorting on CD45RO/CCR7/CD25/CD127/CD95/CD27. Purities over 95% were achieved in all sorted populations. With 2 bases clipped from V and 9 bases from J, the junction kept 8 bases outside the gene matches. The CDR3 loop spans 14 amino acids. Per germline, CDR1 MNHEY and CDR2 SVGAGI. In regard to this clone: Its matching antigen is unknown.

General study findings and limits: Patients with type 1 diabetes showed fewer VDJ junction insertions and more deletions. These data did not resolve whether HLA type affects TCRB rearrangement. Moderately but significantly shorter TCRB CDR3s were found in Type 1 diabetes patients in all four CD4+ subsets.

The clonotype originates from a man aged 18 to 35 with type 1 diabetes. The V and J genes are TRBV6-5 and TRBJ1-2, with TRBD1 identical over 8 bases. Material: naive CD4+ T cells from blood. CDR3 sequence reads: CASSYGTGGVSYTF. Written as DNA, the CDR3 is TGTGCCAGCAGTTACGGAACAGGGGGAGTTAGCTACACCTTC.